Below, 8 T cell receptor beta chains from the same sample are listed, as sequenced in a study of T cells in Graves' hyperthyroidism and ophthalmopathy. RNA transcripts yielded amplified TCR beta CDR3 regions. The HTBI primer set served for first-round RT-PCR of the TCR CDR3. MiXCR, applied by TCRdb to the multiplex PCR reads, yields one record per CDR3 protein. The table has around 190,000 distinct CDR3 sequences, less than 20% seen once. The specimen sequenced was blood. These receptors originate from a woman in her forties or fifties with Graves' hyperthyroidism.

This clonotype has a count of ten or more. The chain uses TRBV11-3 and TRBJ2-1, with D perhaps TRBD2 (5 bases). Germline CDR1 reads SGHNT; CDR2 reads YENEEA. V shed 5 bases and J shed 6 bases, with 14 bases lying between them. CDR3 length equals 14 residues. CDR3 loop: CASSTSPRANEQFF. The CDR3 DNA sequence: TGTGCCAGCAGCACATCCCCGCGGGCCAATGAGCAGTTCTTC.

This clonotype has more than one count but fewer than ten. A read error is possible here, since a much larger clone lies one base away. The chain carries TRBV6-1 and TRBJ2-5, with no clear D. The CDR3 is made up of 10 amino acids. From germline, CDR1 is MNHNS and CDR2 SASEGT. V was trimmed by 6 bases and J by 2 bases, leaving 1 base between them. CDR3: CASRQETQYF. CDR3 nucleotide sequence: TGTGCCAGCAGGCAAGAGACCCAGTACTTC.

V gene TRBV27 combines with J gene TRBJ1-4; D is uncertain. The germline V gene encodes CDR1 MNHEY and CDR2 SMNVEV (reference sequence). The CDR3 has 13 residues. The V and J ends lost 6 bases and 3 bases respectively, with 8 bases between them. CDR3: CASRGRANEKLFF. In DNA form, the CDR3 reads TGTGCCAGCAGGGGAAGAGCTAATGAAAAACTGTTTTTT.

In this sample, this clonotype turned up a few times. CDR3 DNA: TGTGCCAGTAGTATAGGATACTTTACTACTGACACTGAAGCTTTCTTT. Translating it yields CASSIGYFTTDTEAFF. This chain links TRBV19 with TRBJ1-1; D is undetermined. The CDR3 runs to 16 residues. CDR1 is LNHDA, CDR2 SQIVND, per germline (reference sequence). Trimming stripped 1 base from V and 3 bases from J, with 15 bases between.

This clonotype was observed at least ten times. The V call is TRBV6-1, the J call TRBJ1-2, with D perhaps matching TRBD1 (6 bases). Germline CDR1 and CDR2: MNHNS and SASEGT. With 7 bases removed from V and 4 bases from J, the gap between germline ends came to 10 bases. CDR3 size: 12 residues. CDR3 DNA sequence: TGTGCCAGCACTTCGGACAGCTATGGCTACACCTTC. Its protein is CASTSDSYGYTF.

This clonotype was counted ten times or more. CDR3 amino acids: CASSLTDTNQPQHF. In DNA, the CDR3 is TGTGCCAGCAGTTTGACAGATACCAATCAGCCCCAGCATTTT. The chain recombines TRBV27 with TRBJ1-5, with D possibly matching TRBD1 (5 bases). The V and J ends lost 3 bases and 3 bases respectively, with 9 bases between them. Germline CDR1 and CDR2: MNHEY and SMNVEV (reference sequence). The CDR3 extends over 14 amino acids.

The rearrangement links TRBV3-1 to TRBJ2-5; D gene unclear. The V end lost 0 bases, the J end lost 0 bases, and 8 bases lay between the germline ends. Germline CDR1 and CDR2: LGHDT and YNNKEL (reference sequence). This CDR3 spans 15 amino acids. The DNA for the CDR3 is TGTGCCAGCAGCCAAGACGGCCGGTACCAAGAGACCCAGTACTTC. It encodes CASSQDGRYQETQYF.

This clonotype was observed a few times. The chain employs TRBV12-3 or TRBV12-4 and TRBJ2-6; a weak D match, TRBD1 (6 bases). V was shortened by 3 bases and J by 5 bases, with 20 bases between the two germline ends. This CDR3 has 18 amino acids. CDR3 protein: CASSFGTSPRLRANVLTF. DNA of the CDR3: TGTGCCAGCAGTTTCGGGACATCCCCGCGCTTAAGGGCCAACGTCCTGACTTTC.